The 27 T cell receptor beta chains in this list originate from one sample, sequenced in a study of blood T cell repertoires in COVID-19. The table came from immunoSEQ multiplex PCR; TCRdb's copy has only in-frame clones and leaves some out. The table includes 150,000 to 200,000 clones, about nine tenths detected once. The sample consisted of peripheral blood. These receptors were taken from a woman aged 65 to 85 with acute or convalescent COVID-19.

The chain links TRBV10-2 to TRBJ2-3, with D perhaps matching TRBD2 (5 bases). The CDR3 totals 15 residues. Germline V gene sequence: CDR1 WSHSY, CDR2 SAAADI. Between the trimmed V and J ends, which lost 3 bases and 4 bases, there was a span of 14 bases. The CDR3 region is CASSDSALFSDTQYF. CDR3 nucleotides: TGCGCCAGCAGTGATAGCGCCTTATTTTCAGATACGCAGTATTTT.

This chain connects TRBV27 to TRBJ1-1, with 12 bases that match TRBD1. J gave up 4 bases and V 6 bases, and 9 bases lay outside the gene matches. The CDR3 covers 16 residues. Germline V CDR1 and CDR2: MNHEY, SMNVEV (reference sequence). This chain's CDR3 is CASSRGTGGVGTEAFF. Written as DNA, the CDR3 is TGTGCCAGCAGCCGCGGGACAGGGGGCGTGGGCACTGAAGCTTTCTTT.

A few counts support this clone. CDR3 nucleotides: TGTGCCAGCAGACGACTAGCGGGGGCCACGAGGACCGGGGAGCTGTTTTTT. This codes for CASRRLAGATRTGELFF. The chain employs TRBV5-6 and TRBJ2-2; TRBD2 agrees at 12 bases. Trimming removed 5 bases from V and 5 bases from J; junction bases left unmatched: 10. Germline V gene lookup returns CDR1 SGHDT and CDR2 YYEEEE. The CDR3 length is 17 residues.

This clone showed up just a few times. The chain uses TRBV7-9 and TRBJ1-2, with D possibly matching TRBD1 (6 bases). This CDR3 has 15 amino acids. Germline values: CDR1 SEHNR, CDR2 FQNEAQ (reference sequence). V was shortened by 1 base and J by 4 bases, with 13 bases between the two germline ends. The CDR3: CASSLEGGHIYGYTF. The CDR3, as DNA: TGTGCCAGCAGCTTAGAGGGGGGGCACATCTATGGCTACACCTTC. The variable domain in full, completed from reference TRBV7-9 and TRBJ1-2, reads DTGVSQNPRHKITKRGQNVTFRCDPISEHNRLYWYRQTLGQGPEFLTYFQNEAQLEKSRLLSDRFSAERPKGSFSTLEIQRTEQGDSAMYLCASSLEGGHIYGYTFGSGTRLTVV.

In this sample, this clone turned up a few times. V usage is TRBV23-1 and J usage is TRBJ1-2, with 7 bases matching TRBD1. TRBV23-1 counts as an open reading frame of uncertain function. The J segment lost 5 bases and the V segment lost 0 bases, leaving 6 bases of the junction unmatched. The CDR3 is made up of 15 amino acids. DNA of the CDR3: TGCGCCAGCAGTCAATCAATAGGGGGCAATTATGGCTACACCTTC. This sequence encodes CASSQSIGGNYGYTF.

The CDR3 loop is CASSSPGTGGHGYTF. DNA for the CDR3: TGTGCCAGCAGCTCTCCCGGGACAGGGGGACATGGCTACACCTTC. The chain carries TRBV7-2 and TRBJ1-2, with 11 bases that match TRBD1. V lost 4 bases, J lost 6 bases, and 7 bases stayed unmatched. This CDR3 region has 15 residues. Germline V gene data show CDR1 as SGHTA and CDR2 as FQGNSA. Looking up the rest from reference TRBV7-2 and TRBJ1-2 gives the full variable domain: GAGVSQSPSNKVTEKGKDVELRCDPISGHTALYWYRQSLGQGLEFLIYFQGNSAPDKSGLPSDRFSAERTGGSVSTLTIQRTQQEDSAVYLCASSSPGTGGHGYTFGSGTRLTVV.

This CDR3 reads CATSDPRQGNYGYTF. In DNA form, the CDR3 reads TGTGCCACCAGTGATCCCAGACAGGGCAACTATGGCTACACCTTC. V is TRBV24-1 and J is TRBJ1-2; 7 positions match TRBD1. With V trimmed by 3 bases and J by 2 bases, 5 bases remained unmatched. CDR1 and CDR2 (germline): KGHDR, SFDVKD. The CDR3 covers 15 residues.

The rearrangement links TRBV30 to TRBJ1-3; 10 nucleotides match TRBD1. V lost 2 bases, J lost 7 bases, and 8 bases stayed unmatched. The length of the CDR3 is 15 residues. Germline CDR1 is GTSNPN and CDR2 is SVGIG (reference sequence). CDR3 in amino acids: CAWSMGQGYLNTIYF. The CDR3, as DNA: TGTGCCTGGAGTATGGGACAGGGGTATTTGAACACCATATATTTT.

The rearrangement links TRBV18 to TRBJ1-4; D is undetermined. V dropped 1 base and J dropped 3 bases, with 9 bases sitting between them. The CDR3 has 15 residues. The germline gives CDR1 KGHSH, CDR2 LQKENI. The DNA for the CDR3 is TGTGCCAGCTCACCACTCGAGTTGGCTAATGAAAAACTGTTTTTT. It is translated as CASSPLELANEKLFF.

The chain couples TRBV24-1 to TRBJ1-5, with TRBD1 as a possible D gene (5 bases). V shed 6 bases and J shed 6 bases, with 14 bases lying between them. Germline V CDR1 and CDR2: KGHDR, SFDVKD. This CDR3 spans 14 amino acids. The CDR3 sequence is CATSSARVGQPQHF. Written as DNA, the CDR3 is TGTGCCACCAGTTCTGCCAGGGTAGGTCAGCCCCAGCATTTT.

The chain joins TRBV5-6 to TRBJ1-5; D uncertain. Germline CDR1 and CDR2: SGHDT and YYEEEE. V was pared by 1 base and J by 2 bases, with 4 bases between. This CDR3 has 13 residues. The CDR3 DNA follows: TGTGCCAGCAGCTTGTTCGGCAATCAGCCCCAGCATTTT. Residues: CASSLFGNQPQHF.

Remarks on this clone: The junction and the germline gene differ at one end; a read error may be behind it. The rearrangement uses TRBV4-1 and TRBJ1-5; D remains ambiguous. Per the germline V gene, CDR1 is MGHRA and CDR2 is YSYEKL. There are 14 residues in the CDR3. The CDR3 sequence: CASSPPDSDQPQHF. CDR3 in DNA: TGCGCCAGCAGCCCCCCCGATAGCGATCAGCCCCAGCATTTT.

This sequence joins TRBV7-9 and TRBJ1-6; D is unclear. Per germline, CDR1 SEHNR and CDR2 FQNEAQ (reference sequence). V shed 3 bases and J shed 9 bases, with 12 bases lying between them. This CDR3 is 14 amino acids long. The CDR3: CASSFDGGGSPLHF. The CDR3 DNA reads as TGTGCCAGCAGCTTCGATGGAGGTGGTTCACCCCTCCACTTT.

This chain joins TRBV15 and TRBJ2-7, with 8 bases fitting TRBD1. The CDR3 is 13 residues long. Germline V lookup: CDR1 LNHNV, CDR2 YYDKDF (reference sequence). Germline trimming cut 5 bases from V and 7 bases from J; bases unmatched to any gene: 7. This CDR3 reads CATSARGTGEQYF. Here the CDR3 DNA reads TGTGCCACCAGCGCCCGAGGGACAGGAGAGCAGTACTTC.

In regard to this clone: The same CDR3 can be traced to other DNA sequences in this sample. The V gene is TRBV19, the J gene TRBJ1-2, with 8 positions matching TRBD1. Trimming took 6 bases from V and 4 from J; bases not matched to a gene: 4. The CDR3 loop spans 13 amino acids. Germline V CDR1 and CDR2: LNHDA, SQIVND (reference sequence). The CDR3 reads CASSMDRAYGYTF. The CDR3 DNA reads TGTGCCAGTAGCATGGACAGGGCCTATGGCTACACCTTC.

The V call is TRBV6-5, the J call TRBJ1-5, with 9 bases that match TRBD1. From germline, CDR1 is MNHEY and CDR2 SVGAGI. V trimming: 6 bases; J trimming: 5 bases; junction bases outside the gene matches: 8. The CDR3 totals 15 residues. The CDR3 coding sequence is TGTGCCAGCAGACCGGGTGGACAGGGGTATCAGCCCCAGCATTTT. Protein product: CASRPGGQGYQPQHF.

The rearrangement uses TRBV5-1 and TRBJ2-5, with TRBD2 matching over 10 bases. V shed 4 bases and J 4 bases; nucleotides not matched to a gene: 4. Germline CDR1 reads SGHRS; CDR2 reads YFSETQ. This CDR3 region has 14 residues. CDR3 amino acids: CASSRAGGLETQYF. As DNA, the CDR3 is TGCGCCAGCAGCCGAGCGGGAGGGCTAGAGACCCAGTACTTC.

The rearrangement links TRBV19 to TRBJ1-5; D is perhaps TRBD1 (6 bases). V lost 10 bases to trimming and J lost 0 bases, with 13 bases between them. The length of the CDR3 is 14 residues. From germline, CDR1 is LNHDA and CDR2 SQIVND (reference sequence). The CDR3 DNA reads as TGTGCCACTTCGACAGGTTATAGCAATCAGCCCCAGCATTTT. Protein sequence: CATSTGYSNQPQHF.

The rearrangement joins TRBV5-4 to TRBJ2-2; tentative D call: TRBD2 (6 bases). Germline V CDR1 and CDR2: SGHNT, YYREEE (reference sequence). The length of the CDR3 is 15 residues. V was shortened by 3 bases and J by 6 bases, with 15 bases between the two germline ends. The CDR3 sequence: CASSSPGLMAGELFF. DNA of the CDR3: TGTGCCAGCAGCTCGCCGGGACTTATGGCCGGGGAGCTGTTTTTT.

This clone was recorded once. This chain uses TRBV7-9 with TRBJ1-2; TRBD1 matches 9 bases. Trimming at V came to 0 bases and at J to 8 bases, leaving 4 bases not matched to a gene. This CDR3 has 14 amino acids. Germline CDR1 and CDR2: SEHNR and FQNEAQ (reference sequence). CDR3 in amino acids: CASSLAGTGRGYTF. CDR3 in DNA: TGTGCCAGCAGCTTAGCGGGGACAGGGCGAGGCTACACCTTC.

V gene TRBV6-6 combines with J gene TRBJ1-2; TRBD1 agrees at 10 bases. The junction had 5 bases not matched to a gene; V was cut back by 0 bases and J by 4 bases. Germline V lookup: CDR1 MNHNY, CDR2 SVGAGI (reference sequence). This CDR3 has 16 residues. The CDR3 region has the DNA TGTGCCAGCAGTTACTCTCCCAGGACAGGGGGCTATGGCTACACCTTC. As protein: CASSYSPRTGGYGYTF.

This chain connects TRBV5-1 to TRBJ2-1; a possible D gene is TRBD1 (5 bases). The germline V and J ends were trimmed by 2 bases and 0 bases, with 12 bases remaining between them. In germline, CDR1 is SGHRS, CDR2 YFSETQ. CDR3 length equals 16 residues. CDR3 amino acids: CASSFGQGNSYNEQFF. Here the CDR3 DNA reads TGCGCCAGCAGCTTTGGCCAGGGTAACTCCTACAATGAGCAGTTCTTC.

This clone was detected only a few times. The V call is TRBV3-1 (or the pseudogene TRBV3-2), the J call TRBJ2-5; 12 bases align to TRBD2. Germline lookup yields CDR1 LGHDT and CDR2 YNNKEL (reference sequence). Trimming cost V 1 base and J 0 bases; bases outside gene matches: 12. CDR3 length equals 20 residues. The CDR3: CASSQGPTSGGLEYQETQYF. The CDR3 region has the DNA TGTGCCAGCAGCCAAGGGCCGACTAGCGGGGGACTAGAGTACCAAGAGACCCAGTACTTC.

This clone was observed once. The chain is built from TRBV28 and TRBJ1-1, with 8 bases identical to TRBD1. Germline CDR1 and CDR2: MDHEN and SYDVKM. This CDR3 has 12 amino acids. Trimming took 10 bases from V and 6 from J; bases not matched to a gene: 7. The CDR3 is CATDAGGSEAFF. In DNA, the CDR3 is TGTGCCACCGACGCAGGGGGCTCTGAAGCTTTCTTT.

The genes are TRBV3-1 (or the pseudogene TRBV3-2) and TRBJ2-7; 8 bases map to TRBD1. Germline trimming cut 1 base from V and 5 bases from J; bases unmatched to any gene: 13. CDR3 size: 17 residues. Per the germline V gene, CDR1 is LGHDT and CDR2 is YNNKEL (reference sequence). This CDR3 reads CASSQGGWQGARNEQYF. CDR3 bases: TGTGCCAGCAGCCAAGGTGGTTGGCAGGGGGCGCGGAACGAGCAGTACTTC.

This chain's CDR3 is CASSLAAGRGTEAFF. CDR3 sequence (DNA): TGTGCCAGCAGCTTGGCGGCGGGGAGGGGCACTGAAGCTTTCTTT. The chain joins TRBV5-4 to TRBJ1-1, with D tentatively TRBD1 (5 bases). This CDR3 is 15 amino acids long. Germline V gene lookup returns CDR1 SGHNT and CDR2 YYREEE (reference sequence). Trimming took 0 bases from V and 4 from J, leaving 13 bases between them.

On this clone: The sample carries other DNA sequences with the same CDR3. This chain connects TRBV6-5 to TRBJ1-1; D possibly corresponds to TRBD1 (6 bases). The CDR3 covers 13 residues. Germline values: CDR1 MNHEY, CDR2 SVGAGI. The germline V and J ends were trimmed by 6 bases and 1 base, with 9 bases remaining between them. The DNA for the CDR3 is TGTGCCAGCAGCAGGGGAGCGAACACTGAAGCTTTCTTT. Residues: CASSRGANTEAFF.